Given below is one T cell receptor beta chain in context. The count of this clone is one. The antigen this receptor binds is unknown. Base qualities are not recorded, but no much larger clone differs from it by a single base. TCRbeta CDR3 regions were amplified from genomic DNA by means of the immunoSEQ Assay, a bias-controlled multiplex PCR. Turning to the authors' computational methods: The number of nucleated cells in each sample was estimated by amplification of reference gene primers within the assay. Sequence reads were collapsed and filtered to measure the absolute abundance of every unique TCRbeta CDR3 rearrangement. For each sample, productive Simpson clonality was calculated as the square root of Simpson's diversity index over productive rearrangements. Entries here come from immuneACCESS through TCRdb and include only in-frame sequences with V and J called. Some clones fail to appear in such tables; in the studies checked, an unresolved V gene covers under half of the shortfall, and the cause of the remainder is unknown. V and J calls and clone size are given by that table; D and trimming were obtained from the DNA. The sample table holds approximately 7,800 clones, of which roughly 88% were seen once. The biggest ten clones account for under 20% of the sample.

The data were obtained in a study of blood T cell repertoires in COVID-19 (dated by TCRdb to 2019 to 2021). Regarding the research as a whole: Samples covering the acute and convalescent phases of COVID-19 were provided by collaborators in the United States, Italy and Spain. The material from the prospective study consisted of cDNA or gDNA derived from T cells, B-cell-depleted T cells, or PBMCs. Deeply sampled blood TCRbeta repertoires from subjects exposed to, actively infected with, or recovered from COVID-19 were included in the dataset. The repertoires were made available in a free public database intended to serve as a resource for research on the immune response to SARS-CoV-2. The samples were drawn from two sources: the first 160 participants of the ongoing ImmuneRACE study, and 950 to 1,500 subjects contributed by 6 global collaborators. A de-identified subject ID, COVID-19 status, age in years and sex were almost always included in the sample metadata. Where available, HLA class I and class II types were taken from metadata supplied by the sample provider and were not determined by assay-based typing.

The collaborating institutions used their own protocols to collect whole blood in K2EDTA tubes. For TCRbeta analysis, collaborator samples were shipped as frozen whole blood, as isolated PBMCs, or as DNA extracted from either sample type. General study outcomes and caveats: The quantity of clinical and demographic metadata differed by source and by participant and was supplied without curation.

For this chain, trimming is 2 bases at the V end and 4 bases at the J end, and the number of junction bases without a gene match is 9. From a lookup of the germline V gene (reference sequence), CDR1 and CDR2 are LGHDT and YNNKEL. CDR3 length: 17 amino acids, cysteine to phenylalanine. Just the 51-base CDR3 DNA is kept, in frame starting at base 1. The TCR was taken from a woman between 55 and 75 years old with active COVID-19. The V and J genes are TRBV3-1 (or the pseudogene TRBV3-2) and TRBJ2-5; 11 of the junction bases match TRBD2. Sequenced sample: peripheral blood. At the DNA level, the sequence is TGTGCCAGCAGCCAACGACCCCCCCTAGCGGGGGGAGAGACCCAGTACTTC. Protein translation: CASSQRPPLAGGETQYF.